The 5 T cell receptor beta chains listed next were all sequenced from one sample in a study of control samples from healthy donors and cancer patients. Data came from immunoSEQ multiplex PCR; TCRdb stores just in-frame clones and leaves some out. Altogether around 180,000 clones are present, 85% to 90% being singletons, with the ten largest covering 4% to 6%. Material for sequencing was blood. Source of these receptors: a woman aged 30 to 39 in good health.

The gene calls are TRBV27 and TRBJ2-2; the match to TRBD2 covers 7 bases. The germline V gene encodes CDR1 MNHEY and CDR2 SMNVEV (reference sequence). V shed 6 bases and J 0 bases; nucleotides not matched to a gene: 4. The CDR3 spans 15 residues. The CDR3 sequence is CASSPRGANTGELFF. CDR3 DNA: TGTGCCAGCAGCCCCCGGGGGGCGAACACCGGGGAGCTGTTTTTT.

The chain combines TRBV5-1 with TRBJ2-1; D is unresolved. V lost 0 bases and J 9 bases, leaving 16 bases between the germline ends. The CDR3 is 15 amino acids. Germline V lookup: CDR1 SGHRS, CDR2 YFSETQ. The CDR3, as DNA: TGCGCCAGCAGCTTGGTTATGACGGGTAAAGGTGAGCAGTTCTTC. Amino acid sequence: CASSLVMTGKGEQFF.

The chain joins TRBV12-3 or TRBV12-4 to TRBJ1-1; D ambiguous. This CDR3 contains 12 residues. V was pared by 7 bases and J by 6 bases, with 12 bases between. The CDR3 region has the DNA TGTGCCAGCACCGATGGTCGGGCTGAAGCTTTCTTT. Its protein is CASTDGRAEAFF.

The rearrangement links TRBV5-6 to TRBJ1-3; tentative D call: TRBD1 (5 bases). Per the germline V gene, CDR1 is SGHDT and CDR2 is YYEEEE. V lost 5 bases and J 4 bases, leaving 19 bases between the germline ends. The CDR3 consists of 16 residues. The CDR3 coding sequence is TGTGCCAGCAGTTCCCCGGGACGCCTCTCGGGAAACACCATATATTTT. It translates to CASSSPGRLSGNTIYF.

The chain is built from TRBV4-1 and TRBJ2-3; 9 bases are a match to TRBD2. V trimming: 1 base; J trimming: 1 base; junction bases outside the gene matches: 9. CDR1 MGHRA and CDR2 YSYEKL come from the germline V gene. The CDR3 contains 18 residues. CDR3 DNA sequence: TGCGCCAGCAGCCAAGGGGGTAGCGGGAGAGGGGGCACAGATACGCAGTATTTT. This translates into CASSQGGSGRGGTDTQYF.